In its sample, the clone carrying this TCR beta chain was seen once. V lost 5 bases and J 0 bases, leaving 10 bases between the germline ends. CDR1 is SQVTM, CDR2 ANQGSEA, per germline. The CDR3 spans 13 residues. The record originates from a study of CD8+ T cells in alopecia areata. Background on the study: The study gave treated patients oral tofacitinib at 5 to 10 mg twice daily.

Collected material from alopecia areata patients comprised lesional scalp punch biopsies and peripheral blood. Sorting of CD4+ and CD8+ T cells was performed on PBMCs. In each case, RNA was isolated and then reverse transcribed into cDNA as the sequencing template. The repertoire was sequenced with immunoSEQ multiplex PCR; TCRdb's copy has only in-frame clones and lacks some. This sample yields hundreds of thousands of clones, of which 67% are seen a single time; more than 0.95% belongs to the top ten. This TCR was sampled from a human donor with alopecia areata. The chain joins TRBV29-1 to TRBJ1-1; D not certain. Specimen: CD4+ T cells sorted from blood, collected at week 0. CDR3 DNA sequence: TGCAGCGTTTACGGGGTCATGAACACTGAAGCTTTCTTT. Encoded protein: CSVYGVMNTEAFF.